This entry lists 29 T cell receptor beta chains sequenced from one sample in a study of T and B cells in COVID-19 patients. Multiplex PCR with BIOMED2 TRB-A/B primer pools amplified TRB rearrangements. TCRdb re-analysed the multiplex PCR reads in MiXCR, keeping a single row per CDR3 protein. The repertoire holds thousands of distinct CDR3 sequences, about 25% seen once, with approximately 5.4% in the top ten. TRB was amplified from around 230-520 ng of blood genomic DNA. The sample taken for sequencing was blood. The receptors stem from a human donor with active COVID-19.

In its sample, this clonotype ranks as medium-sized. CDR3 region: CASSSSKTEGTQYF. The CDR3 region has the DNA TGTGCCAGCAGCTCCTCCAAGACGGAGGGGACCCAGTACTTC. V is TRBV5-4 and J is TRBJ2-5; possibly TRBD2 for D (6 bases). Germline CDR1 is SGHNT and CDR2 is YYREEE (reference sequence). The CDR3 totals 14 residues. Trimming took 3 bases from V and 7 from J, leaving 16 bases between them.

This chain joins TRBV10-2 and TRBJ1-5; 9 positions match TRBD1. The CDR3 loop spans 15 amino acids. V lost 6 bases to trimming and J lost 4 bases; unmatched junction nucleotides: 7. Looked up from germline, CDR1 is WSHSY and CDR2 is SAAADI. CDR3 nucleotides: TGCGCCAGCAGGGGGACAGGGAAAGGAAATCAGCCCCAGCATTTT. This gives the protein CASRGTGKGNQPQHF.

V usage is TRBV20-1 and J usage is TRBJ2-7; 10 bases map to TRBD2. The trim removed 5 bases at V and 4 bases at J, leaving 8 bases unmatched. The CDR3 has 14 residues. Germline CDR1 reads DFQATT; CDR2 reads SNEGSKA (reference sequence). The DNA of the CDR3 is TGCAGTGCTTCCGGGACTAGCGAGCTTTACGAGCAGTACTTC. It encodes CSASGTSELYEQYF.

In DNA form, the CDR3 reads TGTGCCAGCAGCTTAGCGCCAGGGCATGGGACTAATGAAAAACTGTTTTTT. Translated: CASSLAPGHGTNEKLFF. This chain links TRBV7-9 with TRBJ1-4; tentatively, D is TRBD1 (5 bases). V was cut by 0 bases and J by 2 bases, with 13 bases left in between. Germline CDR1 reads SEHNR; CDR2 reads FQNEAQ (reference sequence). The CDR3 extends over 17 amino acids.

This clonotype rates as medium-sized. The J gene is TRBJ2-7, the V gene TRBV6-6, with D unclear. V was trimmed by 5 bases and J by 7 bases, leaving 15 bases between them. Germline values: CDR1 MNHNY, CDR2 SVGAGI (reference sequence). The length of the CDR3 is 13 residues. The CDR3: CASSLGSLGEQYF. For the CDR3, the DNA is TGTGCCAGCAGTCTGGGGTCCCTCGGGGAGCAGTACTTC.

This clonotype turned up a few times. The chain carries TRBV5-1 and TRBJ1-2; TRBD1 is a possible D gene (6 bases). Germline V CDR1 and CDR2: SGHRS, YFSETQ. CDR3 length equals 15 residues. Trimming took 0 bases from V and 2 from J, leaving 11 bases between them. CDR3 in amino acids: CASSLGGGPNYGYTF. As DNA, the CDR3 is TGCGCCAGCAGCTTGGGAGGGGGGCCGAACTATGGCTACACCTTC. The variable domain in full, with the rest retrieved from reference TRBV5-1 and TRBJ1-2, is KAGVTQTPRYLIKTRGQQVTLSCSPISGHRSVSWYQQTPGQGLQFLFEYFSETQRNKGNFPGRFSGRQFSNSRSEMNVSTLELGDSALYLCASSLGGGPNYGYTFGSGTRLTVV.

This clonotype was recorded a few times. The chain carries TRBV7-9 and TRBJ1-3; the D gene is possibly TRBD1 (6 bases). Germline CDR1 reads SEHNR; CDR2 reads FQNEAQ (reference sequence). This CDR3 comprises 15 residues. Trimming removed 4 bases at V and 4 bases at J, with 14 bases between. CDR3 sequence: CASSSLQGIGNTIYF. The CDR3 coding sequence is TGTGCCAGCAGCTCCTTACAGGGAATCGGAAACACCATATATTTT.

This clonotype has only one observation. The rearrangement joins TRBV12-3 or TRBV12-4 to TRBJ2-7; D might be TRBD1 or TRBD2, each matching 6 bases. V gave up 6 bases and J gave up 9 bases, with 15 bases separating them. This CDR3 has 12 residues. CDR3 in amino acids: CASSLSGGRQYF. The CDR3 bases are TGTGCCAGCAGCTTATCCGGGGGCCGGCAGTACTTC.

This clonotype came up a few times. V gene TRBV7-2 combines with J gene TRBJ2-3, with D perhaps TRBD2 (6 bases). With 1 base removed from V and 3 bases from J, the gap between germline ends came to 20 bases. This CDR3 contains 18 residues. Germline loops: CDR1 SGHTA, CDR2 FQGNSA. CDR3 region: CASSLEGLRALATDTQYF. The CDR3 nucleotides are TGTGCCAGCAGCTTAGAGGGGTTGAGGGCTCTAGCGACAGATACGCAGTATTTT.

This chain uses TRBV14 with TRBJ1-2; possibly TRBD1 for D (5 bases). The V and J ends lost 4 bases and 8 bases respectively, with 17 bases between them. The CDR3 contains 14 residues. Germline V gene data show CDR1 as SGHDN and CDR2 as FVKESK. The CDR3 DNA sequence: TGTGCCAGCAGCCCTCAGGGCCTGAGTCGCGGCTACACCTTC. Its protein product is CASSPQGLSRGYTF.

In the case of this clonotype: Likely a read error: the CDR3 ends without its conserved phenylalanine or tryptophan. This chain uses TRBV18 with TRBJ2-2, with TRBD1 as a possible D gene (6 bases). With 4 bases removed from V and 5 bases from J, the gap between germline ends came to 17 bases. Germline lookup yields CDR1 KGHSH and CDR2 LQKENI. CDR3 size: 16 residues. The CDR3 DNA reads as TGTGCCAGCTCACGACTACAGGGATTTGAAACCGGGGAGCTGTTTCTT. Translation gives CASSRLQGFETGELFL.

Only a few counts were recorded for this clonotype. V and J are TRBV6-1 and TRBJ1-2, with D possibly TRBD1 on 6 matching bases. The CDR3 has 15 amino acids. V was shortened by 2 bases and J by 4 bases, with 14 bases between the two germline ends. Looked up from germline, CDR1 is MNHNS and CDR2 is SASEGT. The DNA of the CDR3 is TGTGCCAGCAGTGAATCGACAGGAAGAGGCTATGGCTACACCTTC. It yields the protein CASSESTGRGYGYTF.

V usage is TRBV6-1 and J usage is TRBJ1-2, with 7 bases fitting TRBD1. The CDR3 has 17 residues. Germline CDR1 MNHNS, CDR2 SASEGT. Trimming took 3 bases from V and 4 from J; bases not matched to a gene: 14. CDR3 loop: CASSDFPNTGVGYGYTF. The CDR3 DNA reads as TGTGCCAGCAGTGACTTCCCCAATACAGGGGTTGGCTATGGCTACACCTTC.

This clonotype turned up a few times. The gene calls are TRBV7-2 and TRBJ2-1; either TRBD1 or TRBD2 may fit D (5 bases each). This CDR3 has 17 residues. Deletions cut 1 base from V and 5 bases from J, with 18 bases between. In germline, CDR1 is SGHTA, CDR2 FQGNSA. The CDR3 region is CASSLVYRGGIDNEQFF. Written as DNA, the CDR3 is TGTGCCAGCAGCTTAGTGTACCGGGGCGGCATAGACAATGAGCAGTTCTTC.

This clonotype was seen a few times. The chain is built from TRBV20-1 and TRBJ2-1; TRBD2 agrees at 13 bases. J lost 12 bases, V lost 0 bases, and 5 bases had no gene match. Germline-derived CDR1 and CDR2 are DFQATT and SNEGSKA (reference sequence). The CDR3 totals 14 residues. In nucleotides, the CDR3 is TGCAGTGCTAGAGATCGGACTAGCGGGAGAGTGCAGTTCTTC. It translates to CSARDRTSGRVQFF.

The V gene is TRBV27, the J gene TRBJ1-1, with 7 bases lining up with TRBD1. V lost 5 bases to trimming and J lost 4 bases; unmatched junction nucleotides: 10. The germline gives CDR1 MNHEY, CDR2 SMNVEV (reference sequence). The CDR3 is 15 amino acids. CDR3 sequence reads: CASSPTGAEGTEAFF. The CDR3 DNA reads as TGTGCCAGCAGTCCCACAGGGGCGGAGGGCACTGAAGCTTTCTTT.

This CDR3 reads CSARVPTSGKRNEQFF. The CDR3 bases are TGCAGTGCTAGAGTCCCGACTAGCGGGAAGCGAAATGAGCAGTTCTTC. The chain is built from TRBV20-1 and TRBJ2-1; 11 bases match TRBD2. Germline loops: CDR1 DFQATT, CDR2 SNEGSKA (reference sequence). With 1 base clipped from V and 7 bases from J, the junction kept 9 bases outside the gene matches. This CDR3 has 16 amino acids.

J is TRBJ1-2 and V is TRBV30; 7 bases line up with TRBD1. V lost 7 bases, J lost 4 bases, and 6 bases stayed unmatched. In germline, CDR1 is GTSNPN, CDR2 SVGIG (reference sequence). The CDR3 loop spans 12 amino acids. The CDR3 region has the DNA TGTGCCTCTCCGGACAGGAGCTATGGCTACACCTTC. It yields the protein CASPDRSYGYTF.

The chain joins TRBV11-2 to TRBJ2-3; possibly TRBD2 for D (7 bases). In germline, CDR1 is SGHAT, CDR2 FQNNGV. The CDR3 extends over 14 amino acids. The V end was cut by 6 bases, the J end by 0 bases, with 10 bases between. The CDR3 region is CASRGGPSTDTQYF. CDR3 DNA sequence: TGTGCCAGCAGGGGGGGGCCAAGCACAGATACGCAGTATTTT.

In its sample, this clonotype ranks as medium-sized. The chain uses TRBV19 and TRBJ1-5; no definite D call. V was clipped by 3 bases and J by 2 bases, with 8 bases between them. The germline CDR1 and CDR2 sequences are LNHDA and SQIVND (reference sequence). The CDR3 spans 14 residues. CDR3 sequence: CASSIPGGNQPQHF. The CDR3 DNA reads as TGTGCCAGTAGTATCCCCGGGGGCAATCAGCCCCAGCATTTT.

The chain couples TRBV12-3 or TRBV12-4 to TRBJ1-1, with 7 bases identical to TRBD1. This CDR3 has 14 residues. V was pared by 4 bases and J by 2 bases, with 4 bases of the junction left unmatched. The CDR3 nucleotides read TGTGCCAGCAGTTCAGGGGGAGTAAACACTGAAGCTTTCTTT. It yields the protein CASSSGGVNTEAFF.

In this sample, this clonotype turned up a few times. The rearrangement links TRBV14 to TRBJ1-2, with D unclear. This CDR3 comprises 14 residues. Germline loops: CDR1 SGHDN, CDR2 FVKESK. Trimming cost V 0 bases and J 6 bases, with 11 bases left between them. The CDR3 loop is CASSQDVGIHGYTF. The CDR3 DNA reads as TGTGCCAGCAGCCAAGATGTAGGAATCCATGGCTACACCTTC.

The genes are TRBV28 and TRBJ2-6; D is uncertain. There are 14 residues in the CDR3. Per the germline V gene, CDR1 is MDHEN and CDR2 is SYDVKM. Trimming cost V 2 bases and J 3 bases, with 5 bases left between them. The CDR3 is CASSLGDGANVLTF. In DNA form, the CDR3 reads TGTGCCAGCAGTTTAGGGGATGGGGCCAACGTCCTGACTTTC.

The CDR3 region has the DNA TGCGCCAGCAGCTTCGGACTAGCGGAGTCCTACGAGCAGTTCTTC. Translation: CASSFGLAESYEQFF. This chain connects TRBV4-1 to TRBJ2-1, with 10 bases fitting TRBD2. The CDR3 extends over 15 amino acids. Germline trimming cut 5 bases from V and 10 bases from J; bases unmatched to any gene: 11. Germline V gives CDR1 MGHRA, CDR2 YSYEKL.

The genes are TRBV7-2 and TRBJ2-7; the match to TRBD1 covers 9 bases. CDR3 length: 15 amino acids. The germline V gene encodes CDR1 SGHTA and CDR2 FQGNSA. V lost 0 bases, J lost 2 bases, and 2 bases stayed unmatched. CDR3 in amino acids: CASSLATGGTYEQYF. The DNA of the CDR3 is TGTGCCAGCAGCTTAGCGACAGGGGGGACCTACGAGCAGTACTTC.

The chain is built from TRBV12-3 or TRBV12-4 and TRBJ2-1; the D is unclear. V was clipped by 6 bases and J by 10 bases, with 13 bases between them. CDR3 length: 12 amino acids. CDR3 loop: CASSSLNHEQFF. CDR3 nucleotides: TGTGCCAGCAGCTCTCTTAACCACGAGCAGTTCTTC.

The V gene is TRBV5-4, the J gene TRBJ2-5; TRBD2 matches at 9 bases. This CDR3 is 16 amino acids long. Germline V gene sequence: CDR1 SGHNT, CDR2 YYREEE (reference sequence). The J segment lost 1 base and the V segment lost 0 bases, leaving 4 bases of the junction unmatched. The CDR3 region has the DNA TGTGCCAGCAGCTTGGCTTCGACTAGCGGCCAAGAGACCCAGTACTTC. Amino acids: CASSLASTSGQETQYF.

This clonotype is medium-sized by share. The chain has TRBV24-1 and TRBJ2-1; TRBD2 matches 14 bases. V lost 9 bases, J lost 11 bases, and 5 bases stayed unmatched. Germline loops: CDR1 KGHDR, CDR2 SFDVKD. The CDR3 length is 13 residues. CDR3 loop: CATQGLAGVKQFF. The CDR3 bases are TGTGCCACCCAGGGACTAGCGGGAGTAAAGCAGTTCTTC.

This clonotype is judged medium-sized. The V and J genes are TRBV6-5 and TRBJ2-2; 7 bases map to TRBD1. Germline lookup yields CDR1 MNHEY and CDR2 SVGAGI. V dropped 5 bases and J dropped 0; count of bases not matched to a gene: 3. The CDR3 is 15 amino acids. The CDR3 loop reads CASSRQGANTGELFF. The CDR3 DNA reads TGTGCCAGCAGTCGGCAGGGGGCGAACACCGGGGAGCTGTTTTTT.